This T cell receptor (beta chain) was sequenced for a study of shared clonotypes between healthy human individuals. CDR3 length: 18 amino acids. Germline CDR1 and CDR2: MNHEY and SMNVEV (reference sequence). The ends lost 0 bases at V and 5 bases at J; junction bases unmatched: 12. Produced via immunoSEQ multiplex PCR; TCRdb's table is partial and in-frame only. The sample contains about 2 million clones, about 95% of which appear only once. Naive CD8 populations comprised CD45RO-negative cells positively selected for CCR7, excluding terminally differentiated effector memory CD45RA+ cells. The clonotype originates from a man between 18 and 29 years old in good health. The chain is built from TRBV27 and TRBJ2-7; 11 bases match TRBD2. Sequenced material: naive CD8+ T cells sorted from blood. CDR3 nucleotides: TGTGCCAGCAGTTTATCGGTACTAGCGGGAGAACGAGCCGACGAGCAGTACTTC. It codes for CASSLSVLAGERADEQYF.